The sequence of this T cell receptor (beta chain) was determined in a study of T cell responses to AZD1222 COVID-19 vaccine. General study results and limits: Repertoire sampling occurred only after the peak T cell response.

With respect to this clone: Antigen: not known.

The junction had 3 bases not matched to a gene; V was cut back by 4 bases and J by 0 bases. CDR1 is SGHRS, CDR2 YFSETQ, per germline. This CDR3 is 15 amino acids long. Profiled with immunoSEQ multiplex PCR; TCRdb holds only in-frame clones, not every one. This sample carries about 120,000 clones, about nine tenths of them seen once, and the ten largest clones take about 4%. The chain combines TRBV5-1 with TRBJ2-3, with TRBD2 matching over 9 bases. The TCR comes from an adult in good health. Sample: peripheral blood, taken on day 0 of MenACWY control vaccination. CDR3 DNA sequence: TGCGCCAGCAGCCGTAGCGGGGGAAGCACAGATACGCAGTATTTT. Amino acids: CASSRSGGSTDTQYF.